The 8 T cell receptor beta chains in this list originate from one sample, sequenced in a study of blood T cell repertoires in COVID-19. The data were produced by immunoSEQ multiplex PCR, yet TCRdb's version contains in-frame clones alone and is incomplete. The sample has some 110,000 clones; 92% are singletons. Sequencing used peripheral blood. These receptors all come from a man aged 45-65 years with COVID-19, enrolled during active disease.

The genes are TRBV24-1 and TRBJ2-5, with 9 bases that match TRBD1. V trimming: 3 bases; J trimming: 5 bases; junction bases outside the gene matches: 9. Germline V gives CDR1 KGHDR, CDR2 SFDVKD. The CDR3 totals 16 residues. The CDR3 reads CATSDPGQGPWETQYF. The DNA of the CDR3 is TGTGCCACCAGTGATCCGGGACAGGGTCCCTGGGAGACCCAGTACTTC.

The rearrangement uses TRBV19 and TRBJ1-1; D ambiguous. This CDR3 is built from 12 residues. Germline V CDR1 and CDR2: LNHDA, SQIVND (reference sequence). V shed 3 bases and J shed 4 bases, with 6 bases lying between them. The CDR3 region has the DNA TGTGCCAGTAGTATCGCCGGCACTGAAGCTTTCTTT. This gives the protein CASSIAGTEAFF.

V gene TRBV11-1 combines with J gene TRBJ2-1; D is undetermined. Trimming removed 1 base at V and 3 bases at J, with 4 bases between. Looked up from germline, CDR1 is SGHAT and CDR2 is FQDESV (reference sequence). This CDR3 has 13 amino acids. CDR3 nucleotide sequence: TGTGCCAGCAGCTTAGGGCTCTACAATGAGCAGTTCTTC. Residues: CASSLGLYNEQFF.

The chain has TRBV7-3 and TRBJ2-3, with 8 bases aligning to TRBD2. From germline, CDR1 is SGHTA and CDR2 FQGTGA. J was trimmed by 4 bases and V by 3 bases; bases with no gene match: 6. This CDR3 is built from 15 residues. In nucleotides, the CDR3 is TGTGCCAGCAGCTTTAGCGGGATGGTATCAGATACGCAGTATTTT. Translating it yields CASSFSGMVSDTQYF. Full variable domain (rest looked up from reference TRBV7-3 and TRBJ2-3): GAGVSQTPSNKVTEKGKYVELRCDPISGHTALYWYRQSLGQGPEFLIYFQGTGAADDSGLPNDRFFAVRPEGSVSTLKIQRTERGDSAVYLCASSFSGMVSDTQYFGPGTRLTVL.

This chain joins TRBV5-1 and TRBJ2-3; a possible D gene is TRBD1 (7 bases). This CDR3 spans 14 amino acids. Germline V CDR1 and CDR2: SGHRS, YFSETQ. V was clipped by 4 bases and J by 4 bases, with 13 bases between them. The CDR3 region is CASSRDREADTQYF. The DNA for the CDR3 is TGCGCCAGCAGCCGCGACAGGGAGGCAGATACGCAGTATTTT.

This chain links TRBV5-1 with TRBJ2-5, with D maybe TRBD1 (7 bases). CDR3 size: 16 residues. From germline, CDR1 is SGHRS and CDR2 YFSETQ. V lost 4 bases to trimming and J lost 5 bases, with 21 bases between them. CDR3 loop: CASSLQGDVGGETQYF. The CDR3 nucleotides are TGCGCCAGCAGCCTCCAGGGGGATGTAGGAGGGGAGACCCAGTACTTC.

This chain joins TRBV29-1 and TRBJ2-3, with 14 nucleotides matching TRBD2. Germline V gives CDR1 SQVTM, CDR2 ANQGSEA. V shed 6 bases and J 2 bases; nucleotides not matched to a gene: 7. The CDR3 runs 16 residues. CDR3 amino acids: CSVAGTSGGFTDTQYF. In DNA, the CDR3 is TGCAGCGTCGCCGGGACTAGCGGGGGTTTCACAGATACGCAGTATTTT.

About this clone: Germline is not matched at one junction end, which may reflect a read error. The V and J genes are TRBV6-2 or TRBV6-3 and TRBJ2-3; D is possibly TRBD1 (6 bases). CDR3 length: 13 residues. Germline V lookup: CDR1 MNHEY, CDR2 SVGEGT. Here the CDR3 DNA reads TGTGCCAGCAGTTACAAGGAGTCTAGCAAGGGGGTTTTT. Its protein is CASSYKESSKGVF.